This T cell receptor (beta chain) is from a study of T-cell reconstitution after alpha-beta-depleted transplantation in children. The CDR3 has 14 amino acids. The V gene's germline CDR1 is DFQATT and CDR2 SNEGSKA (reference sequence). V lost 6 bases to trimming and J lost 4 bases, with 18 bases between them. Unique molecular identifiers featured in how the TCRbeta library was prepared. MiXCR was run by TCRdb on the PCR reads, yielding one entry per CDR3 protein. The table includes a few hundred thousand distinct CDR3 sequences, 9.5% to 13% detected once. The chain couples TRBV20-1 to TRBJ1-1; TRBD1 might be the D (6 bases). The sequences come from PBMCs from the stem cell graft donor, collected from the stem cell graft. The sequence was obtained from a human donor who donated a stem cell graft to a child with acute myeloid leukemia. CDR3 coding DNA: TGCAGTGCAATGACAGGCCGGCTGGGCACTGAAGCTTTCTTT. Encoded protein: CSAMTGRLGTEAFF.